This T cell receptor (beta chain) was found in a study of identical twins. The J segment lost 3 bases and the V segment lost 1 base, leaving 9 bases of the junction unmatched. CDR1 LGHNA and CDR2 YSLEER come from the germline V gene. The CDR3 consists of 17 residues. Through template switching, a universal primer site was introduced, and the cDNA contained unique molecular identifiers. TCRdb passed the 5' RACE reads through MiXCR, listing each CDR3 protein once. This sample has over 250,000 distinct CDR3 sequences, with over 8.5% found just once. These data are also associated with another study on yellow fever vaccine responses in identical twins.

This clonotype was sampled from a woman between 18 and 30 years old in good health. The sample taken for sequencing was CD8+ T cells sorted from blood. The J gene is TRBJ2-1, the V gene TRBV4-3; 7 bases fit TRBD2. The CDR3 nucleotides read TGCGCCAGCAGCCAAGGAGTGATGCGGGAGTACTACAATGAGCAGTTCTTC. Translation gives CASSQGVMREYYNEQFF.